The 11 T cell receptor beta chains listed next were all sequenced from one sample in a study of blood T cell repertoires in COVID-19. Sequencing used immunoSEQ multiplex PCR; TCRdb keeps in-frame clones, though not all of them. The data hold more than 250,000 clones, with 80% to 95% observed a single time. The sample taken for sequencing was PBMCs or T cells enriched from blood (not recorded which). Receptors were obtained from a woman aged 25-40 years who had recovered from COVID-19.

The CDR3 coding sequence is TGTGCCAGCAGCGGGCGGGGGGCGGCTTTCTTT. Translated, it gives CASSGRGAAFF. The chain employs TRBV11-3 and TRBJ1-1; D may be TRBD1 (6 bases). Germline loops: CDR1 SGHNT, CDR2 YENEEA. With 5 bases removed from V and 11 bases from J, the gap between germline ends came to 12 bases. This CDR3 has 11 residues.

The chain couples TRBV3-1 (or the pseudogene TRBV3-2) to TRBJ2-2, with 9 positions matching TRBD1. Per germline, CDR1 LGHDT and CDR2 YNNKEL (reference sequence). CDR3 size: 15 residues. The V and J ends lost 4 bases and 3 bases, in that order; junction bases with no gene match: 3. CDR3 in amino acids: CASSPTGGYTGELFF. As DNA, the CDR3 is TGTGCCAGCAGCCCTACAGGGGGCTACACCGGGGAGCTGTTTTTT.

The J gene is TRBJ1-1, the V gene TRBV4-1; TRBD1 agrees at 8 bases. V shed 4 bases and J 5 bases; nucleotides not matched to a gene: 6. Germline V gene lookup returns CDR1 MGHRA and CDR2 YSYEKL. The CDR3 contains 14 residues. The CDR3 coding sequence is TGCGCCAGCAGCCTCAGGGGGCTGGGTACTGAAGCTTTCTTT. It yields the protein CASSLRGLGTEAFF.

The genes are TRBV19 and TRBJ1-5; no definite D call. Trimming pared 7 bases from V and 2 bases from J, leaving 12 bases between. CDR1 and CDR2 (germline): LNHDA, SQIVND (reference sequence). The CDR3 consists of 14 residues. CDR3 protein: CASTIYRGNQPQHF. The CDR3 bases are TGTGCCAGTACCATTTACCGGGGCAATCAGCCCCAGCATTTT.

This clone was detected only once. V and J are TRBV4-3 and TRBJ2-1; the D gene is possibly TRBD1 (6 bases). Germline-derived CDR1 and CDR2 are LGHNA and YSLEER. V was shortened by 4 bases and J by 9 bases, with 16 bases between the two germline ends. The CDR3 extends over 14 amino acids. DNA of the CDR3: TGCGCCAGCAGCCGAGCTGGGGGCCTGGGTGAGCAGTTCTTC. Protein: CASSRAGGLGEQFF.

V and J are TRBV28 and TRBJ1-1; a possible D gene is TRBD1 (6 bases). V was clipped by 5 bases and J by 5 bases, with 15 bases between them. Per the germline V gene, CDR1 is MDHEN and CDR2 is SYDVKM. CDR3 length: 14 amino acids. CDR3 in amino acids: CASSNPGVGTEAFF. CDR3 nucleotides: TGTGCCAGCAGTAATCCAGGGGTTGGAACTGAAGCTTTCTTT. The variable domain in full, with the rest retrieved from reference TRBV28 and TRBJ1-1, is DVKVTQSSRYLVKRTGEKVFLECVQDMDHENMFWYRQDPGLGLRLIYFSYDVKMKEKGDIPEGYSVSREKKERFSLILESASTNQTSMYLCASSNPGVGTEAFFGQGTRLTVV.

This clone appeared a single time. This chain connects TRBV28 to TRBJ2-7, with 11 bases matching TRBD1. This CDR3 has 18 amino acids. The trim removed 6 bases at V and 7 bases at J, leaving 20 bases unmatched. Germline V gene data show CDR1 as MDHEN and CDR2 as SYDVKM. The CDR3 nucleotides read TGTGCCAGCAGGATTTACTCACACCCGGGACAGGGGGTAGGGGAGCAGTACTTC. Its protein product is CASRIYSHPGQGVGEQYF.

The J gene is TRBJ2-2, the V gene TRBV5-4; TRBD2 matches at 7 bases. V shed 4 bases and J 6 bases; nucleotides not matched to a gene: 6. Germline CDR1 reads SGHNT; CDR2 reads YYREEE (reference sequence). CDR3 length equals 14 residues. The CDR3, as DNA: TGTGCCAGCAGCCGAGGACTAGATGCCGGGGAGCTGTTTTTT. Its protein product is CASSRGLDAGELFF.

The rearrangement links TRBV6-2 or TRBV6-3 to TRBJ2-3; TRBD2 matches at 10 bases. This CDR3 spans 14 amino acids. The V gene end was trimmed by 4 bases and the J gene end by 6 bases; junction bases not matched to a gene: 4. Germline lookup yields CDR1 MNHEY and CDR2 SVGEGT. CDR3 in amino acids: CASSWLAGVDTQYF. The DNA for the CDR3 is TGTGCCAGCAGTTGGCTAGCGGGAGTGGATACGCAGTATTTT.

The gene calls are TRBV7-9 and TRBJ2-5; 9 nucleotides align to TRBD1. Trimming cost V 2 bases and J 4 bases; bases outside gene matches: 5. From germline, CDR1 is SEHNR and CDR2 FQNEAQ (reference sequence). The CDR3 consists of 15 residues. Written as DNA, the CDR3 is TGTGCCAGCAGCTTACGAGGACAGGGGTTAGAGACCCAGTACTTC. It translates to CASSLRGQGLETQYF.

This chain uses TRBV19 with TRBJ1-2; D might be TRBD1 (5 bases). There are 15 residues in the CDR3. CDR1 is LNHDA, CDR2 SQIVND, per germline (reference sequence). Trimming cost V 7 bases and J 4 bases, with 19 bases left between them. CDR3 bases: TGTGCCAGTATCGCGACAGCCGGTCTCCCCTATGGCTACACCTTC. Encoded protein: CASIATAGLPYGYTF.